The present TCR beta chain was sequenced within a study of cytotoxic CD8 clonotypes in ibrutinib-treated CLL. The wider study: Roughly 10 relapsed/refractory, around 14 treatment-naive; 17 IGHV unmutated.

Assay used: immunoSEQ multiplex PCR; TCRdb lists only in-frame clones, some missing. The sample shows roughly 150,000 clones, about three quarters of them seen only once. CDR1 and CDR2 (germline): SGDLS, YYNGEE. CDR3 length: 14 residues. Trimming left V 2 bases short and J 1 base short, with 6 bases between. This chain links TRBV9 with TRBJ1-4; the D gene is possibly TRBD1 (5 bases). The sequenced sample was PBMCs, obtained after 24 months of ibrutinib treatment. The sequence was obtained from a human donor with chronic lymphocytic leukemia. CDR3 residues: CASSVGGTNEKLFF. CDR3 bases: TGTGCCAGCAGCGTGGGGGGAACTAATGAAAAACTGTTTTTT.